Listed here are 13 T cell receptor beta chains from one sample, sequenced in a study of shared clonotypes between healthy human individuals (dated by TCRdb to about 2020). Libraries came from the immunoSEQ multiplex PCR assay. As stored in TCRdb, this immuneACCESS dataset retains in-frame rearrangements with V and J assigned. A fraction of the clones does not appear; measured against another copy, unresolved V genes explain less than half of the discrepancy, and the remainder lacks a known reason. The sample has about 500,000 clones on record, roughly four fifths of them singletons. 9.5% to 15% of the sample rests with the top ten. Sequencing used PBMCs. The receptors stem from a woman in her thirties or forties in good health. Some clones in this sample may be carry-over from other donors' samples.

J is TRBJ2-1 and V is TRBV30; 8 bases are a match to TRBD1. Germline lookup yields CDR1 GTSNPN and CDR2 SVGIG (reference sequence). The V segment lost 6 bases and the J segment 3 bases; nucleotides outside the gene matches: 1. The CDR3 has 12 residues. The CDR3 here is CACGQGYNEQFF. CDR3 DNA: TGTGCCTGTGGACAGGGCTACAATGAGCAGTTCTTC.

This clone came up a few times. CDR3 coding DNA: TGTGCCAGCAGTGGGTCCGACAGGGACAATCAGCCCCAGCATTTT. This translates into CASSGSDRDNQPQHF. The chain combines TRBV28 with TRBJ1-5; 7 bases are shared with TRBD1. Trimming cost V 5 bases and J 3 bases; bases outside gene matches: 7. The CDR3 covers 15 residues. In germline, CDR1 is MDHEN, CDR2 SYDVKM.

The J gene is TRBJ2-7, the V gene TRBV7-2, with 9 nucleotides matching TRBD1. In germline, CDR1 is SGHTA, CDR2 FQGNSA. V shed 5 bases and J 2 bases; nucleotides not matched to a gene: 10. The CDR3 has 16 amino acids. The CDR3 loop is CASSPPSGTGPYEQYF. The DNA for the CDR3 is TGTGCCAGCAGCCCCCCCTCCGGGACAGGGCCCTACGAGCAGTACTTC.

The chain uses TRBV18 and TRBJ2-5; D ambiguous. The CDR3 totals 13 residues. The V end was cut by 6 bases, the J end by 2 bases, with 10 bases between. Germline V gene lookup returns CDR1 KGHSH and CDR2 LQKENI. CDR3 amino acids: CASSLGFQETQYF. The CDR3 DNA sequence: TGTGCCAGCTCCCTCGGGTTTCAAGAGACCCAGTACTTC.

This clone turned up a few times. The chain uses TRBV10-2 and TRBJ1-1; D is uncertain. The CDR3 contains 11 residues. V lost 6 bases to trimming and J lost 7 bases, with 9 bases between them. Germline loops: CDR1 WSHSY, CDR2 SAAADI. The CDR3 nucleotides read TGCGCCAGCAGGATACGGGGTGAAGCTTTCTTT. Protein sequence: CASRIRGEAFF.

The rearrangement joins TRBV4-1 to TRBJ2-3; 8 positions agree with TRBD1. Unmatched junction bases numbered 12, after V lost 1 base and J lost 3 bases. The germline V gene has CDR1 MGHRA and CDR2 YSYEKL. The CDR3 extends over 18 amino acids. CDR3 residues: CASSQGPPTGVLTDTQYF. CDR3 DNA sequence: TGCGCCAGCAGCCAAGGGCCGCCGACAGGGGTCTTGACAGATACGCAGTATTTT.

The rearrangement links TRBV27 to TRBJ2-1; 8 nucleotides agree with TRBD2. The CDR3 sequence is 14 residues long. The germline gives CDR1 MNHEY, CDR2 SMNVEV (reference sequence). V shed 5 bases, J shed 9 bases, and the junction held 9 bases outside the gene matches. CDR3 bases: TGTGCCAGCAGTCCCCGGCGGGGGGCAAGTGAGCAGTTCTTC. Its translation is CASSPRRGASEQFF.

The chain couples TRBV27 to TRBJ2-5; no reliable D call. V was clipped by 4 bases and J by 7 bases, with 16 bases between them. This CDR3 contains 14 residues. CDR1 is MNHEY, CDR2 SMNVEV, per germline (reference sequence). In nucleotides, the CDR3 is TGTGCCAGCAGTTCCTCCGAGGCCTTATCGACCCAGTACTTC. It codes for CASSSSEALSTQYF.

The sample holds many counts of this clone. Within the sample, other DNA sequences also encode this same CDR3. The chain's CDR3 is CASSQDGLAINEQFF. The DNA for the CDR3 is TGCGCCAGCAGCCAAGATGGGCTAGCTATTAATGAGCAGTTCTTC. The chain couples TRBV4-3 to TRBJ2-1; D possibly corresponds to TRBD2 (5 bases). V lost 0 bases and J 7 bases, leaving 13 bases between the germline ends. There are 15 residues in the CDR3. Germline V gene sequence: CDR1 LGHNA, CDR2 YSLEER.

The rearrangement joins TRBV28 to TRBJ2-3, with D possibly matching TRBD2 (6 bases). Germline CDR1 is MDHEN and CDR2 is SYDVKM. Trimming stripped 3 bases from V and 5 bases from J, with 18 bases between. CDR3 length equals 16 residues. CDR3 sequence (DNA): TGTGCCAGCAGTTTCCCCCTTTGGAGGGGTGAAGATACGCAGTATTTT. This encodes CASSFPLWRGEDTQYF.

V usage is TRBV15 and J usage is TRBJ2-2; 8 nucleotides match TRBD1. The V gene's germline CDR1 is LNHNV and CDR2 YYDKDF (reference sequence). The length of the CDR3 is 16 residues. Trimming took 1 base from V and 7 from J; bases not matched to a gene: 8. In DNA form, the CDR3 reads TGTGCCACCAGCAGAGGCGACAGGGGATCGGACGGGGAGCTGTTTTTT. Translation gives CATSRGDRGSDGELFF.

The rearrangement uses TRBV4-1 and TRBJ2-7; D may correspond to TRBD1 or TRBD2 (5 bases each). V was pared by 2 bases and J by 2 bases, with 10 bases between. The CDR3 runs 14 residues. Germline V gene lookup returns CDR1 MGHRA and CDR2 YSYEKL. CDR3 DNA sequence: TGCGCCAGCAGCCAACCTAGCAGGGCCTACGAGCAGTACTTC. As protein: CASSQPSRAYEQYF.

About this clone: This likely traces to a read error, being one base from a far larger clone. The rearrangement uses TRBV7-2 and TRBJ2-6, with D unresolved. CDR1 and CDR2 (germline): SGHTA, FQGNSA. This CDR3 has 14 residues. DNA for the CDR3: TGTGCCGGCAGCTTAGGTACTGGGGCCAACGTCCTGACTTTC. Amino acids: CAGSLGTGANVLTF.